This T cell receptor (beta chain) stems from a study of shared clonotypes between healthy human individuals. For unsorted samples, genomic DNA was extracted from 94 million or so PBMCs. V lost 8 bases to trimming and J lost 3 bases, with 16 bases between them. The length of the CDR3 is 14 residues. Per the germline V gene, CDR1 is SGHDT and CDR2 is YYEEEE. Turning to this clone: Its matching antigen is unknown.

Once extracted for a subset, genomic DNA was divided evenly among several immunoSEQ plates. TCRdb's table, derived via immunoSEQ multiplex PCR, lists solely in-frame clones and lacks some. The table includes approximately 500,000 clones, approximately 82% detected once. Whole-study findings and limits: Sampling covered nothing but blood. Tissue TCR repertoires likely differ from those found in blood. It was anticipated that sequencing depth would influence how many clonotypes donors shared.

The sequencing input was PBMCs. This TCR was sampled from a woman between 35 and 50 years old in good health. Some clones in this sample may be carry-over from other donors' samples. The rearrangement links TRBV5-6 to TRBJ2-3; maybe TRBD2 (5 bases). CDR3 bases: TGTGCCAGTAGCGTCGTGTTCTTTACAGATACGCAGTATTTT. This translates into CASSVVFFTDTQYF.